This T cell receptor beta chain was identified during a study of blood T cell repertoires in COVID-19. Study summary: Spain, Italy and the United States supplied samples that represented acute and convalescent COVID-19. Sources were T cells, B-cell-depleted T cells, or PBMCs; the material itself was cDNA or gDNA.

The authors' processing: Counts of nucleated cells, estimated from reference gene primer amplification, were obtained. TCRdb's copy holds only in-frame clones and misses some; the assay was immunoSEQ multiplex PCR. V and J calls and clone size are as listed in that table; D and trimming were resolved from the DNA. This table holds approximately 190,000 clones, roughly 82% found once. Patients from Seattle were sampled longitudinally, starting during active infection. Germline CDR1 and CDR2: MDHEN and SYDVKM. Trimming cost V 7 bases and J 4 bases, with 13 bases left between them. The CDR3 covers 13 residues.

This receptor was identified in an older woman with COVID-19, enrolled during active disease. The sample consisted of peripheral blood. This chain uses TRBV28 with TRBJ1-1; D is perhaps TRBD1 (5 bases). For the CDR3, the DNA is TGTGCCAGCACCACCCAGGGTATCACTGAAGCTTTCTTT. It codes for CASTTQGITEAFF.